Listed below are T cell receptor beta chains from one sample, sequenced in a study of cytomegalovirus exposure and HLA in healthy donors. Some clones are missing from TCRdb's copy, which holds only in-frame ones; the method was immunoSEQ multiplex PCR. The table shows 140,000 to 150,000 clones, with about 80% occurring only once. The specimen sequenced was PBMCs. Every receptor here comes from a woman aged 55-70 years in good health and CMV-seropositive. CDR3s include the opening cysteine and the closing phenylalanine or tryptophan. A D gene is named only where the DNA matches it firmly. Clone size, where shown, is once, few, many, or a class for clones that have expanded.

j_call | d_call | v_call | clone_size | cdr3_nt | cdr3_aa
TRBJ2-7 | NA | TRBV27 | once | TGTGCCAGCAGTTTACGGACAATGAGCTCCTACGAGCAGTACTTC | CASSLRTMSSYEQYF
TRBJ1-5 | TRBD1 | TRBV30 | few | TGTGCCTGGACCACCGGGACAGACTTCAATCAGCCCCAGCATTTT | CAWTTGTDFNQPQHF
TRBJ1-5 | TRBD1 | TRBV5-1 | NA | TGCGCCAGCAGCTTGGCGGGGACAGGCAATCAGCCCCAGCATTTT | CASSLAGTGNQPQHF
TRBJ1-4 | NA | TRBV10-3 | NA | TGTGCCATCAGTGAGAGGAAAGGACAGAAAGATGAAAAACTGTTTTTT | CAISERKGQKDEKLFF
TRBJ2-1 | TRBD2 | TRBV7-3 | NA | TGTGCCAGCAGCCCCGGGGGACTAGCGGGATTCGATGAGCAGTTCTTC | CASSPGGLAGFDEQFF
TRBJ2-7 | TRBD1 | TRBV6-5 | NA | TGTGCCAGCAGGGACAGGGGTGAATCCTACGAGCAGTACTTC | CASRDRGESYEQYF
TRBJ2-3 | NA | TRBV5-1 | NA | TGCGCCAGCAGCTTGGCTTTACTAGGGGGAACAGATACGCAGTATTTT | CASSLALLGGTDTQYF
TRBJ2-1 | NA | TRBV7-3 | NA | TGTGCCAGCAGCCCCCACGGGACTGGCGTCGATGAGCAGTTCTTC | CASSPHGTGVDEQFF
TRBJ2-7 | TRBD2 | TRBV27 | NA | TGTGCCAGCAGCGGACTAGCGGGAGGCTCCTACGAGCAGTACTTC | CASSGLAGGSYEQYF
TRBJ1-2 | NA | TRBV19 | NA | TGTGCCAGTAGTATGGGCAGGGAGGCGTTCTTTTATGGCTACACCTTC | CASSMGREAFFYGYTF
TRBJ1-3 | NA | TRBV4-2 | NA | TGTGCCAGCAGCCAAGAAGAGGGCACCATATATTTT | CASSQEEGTIYF
TRBJ1-1 | NA | TRBV29-1 | NA | TGCAGCGCCCAAGCGGGGGTCGCTGAAGCTTTCTTT | CSAQAGVAEAFF
TRBJ1-3 | NA | TRBV7-2 | NA | TGTGCCAGCAGTCCCCACCGGACAGCCCCGGTAGGCACCATATATTTT | CASSPHRTAPVGTIYF
TRBJ2-1 | NA | TRBV9 | NA | TGTGCCAGCAGCGTACCGGACAGTAATGAGCAGTTCTTC | CASSVPDSNEQFF
TRBJ1-1 | NA | TRBV14 | few | TGTGCCAGCAGCCAAGGCGACAGGATCGGCACTGAAGCTTTCTTT | CASSQGDRIGTEAFF
TRBJ1-1 | NA | TRBV9 | NA | TGTGCCAGCAGCCCGTCGGGACAGAACACTGAAGCTTTCTTT | CASSPSGQNTEAFF
TRBJ1-1 | NA | TRBV9 | once | TGTGCCAGCAGCGTCCAGGGGAACACTGAAGCTTTCTTT | CASSVQGNTEAFF
TRBJ1-1 | NA | TRBV6-6 | NA | TGTGCCAGCAGTTCACAGGAGACGAACACTGAAGCTTTCTTT | CASSSQETNTEAFF
TRBJ1-2 | TRBD1 | TRBV5-4 | NA | TGTGCCAGCAGCTTGGACCACACAGGGGGAGGGAGCGGCTACACCTTC | CASSLDHTGGGSGYTF
TRBJ1-2 | NA | TRBV6-5 | NA | TGTGCCAGCAGTTACGGAGGGAGTGGCTACACCTTC | CASSYGGSGYTF
TRBJ2-1 | TRBD2 | TRBV6-4 | NA | TGTGCCAGCAGTGACTTCCGGACTAGCGGGCCTAGGGTGTTCTTC | CASSDFRTSGPRVFF
TRBJ2-7 | NA | TRBV28 | NA | TGTGCCAGCAGTTCGGACAGGAGGGGGGAGCAGTACTTC | CASSSDRRGEQYF
TRBJ2-2 | TRBD2 | TRBV28 | NA | TGTGCCAGCAGTTTATCGGCTAGCGGGAGCATGGGGGAGCTGTTTTTT | CASSLSASGSMGELFF
TRBJ1-1 | TRBD1 | TRBV5-6 | NA | TGTGCCAGCAGCACCCAGGGGGCGGATCGCACTGAAGCTTTCTTT | CASSTQGADRTEAFF
TRBJ1-2 | TRBD1 | TRBV6-1 | NA | TGTGCCAGCGCTCCGACAGGGACCTATGGCTACACCTTC | CASAPTGTYGYTF
TRBJ1-4 | TRBD1 | TRBV5-4 | NA | TGTGCCAGCAGCTTGGACGCAGGGGGCGATGAAAAACTGTTTTTT | CASSLDAGGDEKLFF
TRBJ2-2 | NA | TRBV18 | once | TGTGCCAGCTCACCAGAGGGGCTAGCGACCGGGGAGCTGTTTTTT | CASSPEGLATGELFF
TRBJ1-3 | NA | TRBV7-3 | NA | TGTGCCAGCAGCGAACAGAGCTCTGGAAACACCATATATTTT | CASSEQSSGNTIYF
TRBJ2-1 | NA | TRBV6-5 | NA | TGTGCCAGCAGTTCCCAGAGCTTGATAGCGGCGGAGCAGTTCTTC | CASSSQSLIAAEQFF
TRBJ2-1 | TRBD2 | TRBV10-3 | NA | TGTGCCATCAGTGAGTCGGGTAGCGGGAGGAATGAGCAGTTCTTC | CAISESGSGRNEQFF
TRBJ1-2 | NA | TRBV28 | NA | TGTGCCAGCAGGGGGGGACGGGGGAACTATGGCTACACCTTC | CASRGGRGNYGYTF
TRBJ1-5 | NA | TRBV28 | NA | TGTGCCAGCAGTTCATATTGGGACATTCATAGCAATCAGCCCCAGCATTTT | CASSSYWDIHSNQPQHF
TRBJ2-7 | TRBD1 | TRBV7-9 | few | TGTGCCAGCAGCTTGAGACAGGGACCCCTGGAATACGAGCAGTACTTC | CASSLRQGPLEYEQYF
TRBJ1-2 | NA | TRBV4-3 | NA | TGCGCCAGCAGCCGGGGCGGCATCCGCTACACCTTC | CASSRGGIRYTF
TRBJ2-7 | TRBD2 | TRBV6-5 | NA | TGTGCCAGCAGTTACTCATCGGCTAGCGGTAACTACGAGCAGTACTTC | CASSYSSASGNYEQYF
TRBJ2-7 | TRBD1 | TRBV7-9 | NA | TGTGCCAGCAGCCCCGCAAGGACAGGGTACTACGAGCAGTACTTC | CASSPARTGYYEQYF
TRBJ1-1 | NA | TRBV5-1 | NA | TGCGCCAGCAGCTTTATGGACTTGAACACTGAAGCTTTCTTT | CASSFMDLNTEAFF
TRBJ2-3 | NA | TRBV4-1 | few | TGCGCCAGCAGCCCTAAGTTTTCGTCCGCACCCACAGATACGCAGTATTTT | CASSPKFSSAPTDTQYF
TRBJ1-4 | NA | TRBV4-1 | NA | TGCGCCAGCAGCCAAGAACCTCGAGCTGGGACTTTGAATGAAAAACTGTTTTTT | CASSQEPRAGTLNEKLFF
TRBJ1-3 | NA | TRBV18 | NA | TGTGCCAGCTCACCGCATCAGGACAGAGTCTCTGGAAACACCATATATTTT | CASSPHQDRVSGNTIYF
TRBJ2-7 | TRBD1 | TRBV7-9 | NA | TGTGCCAGCAGCTCGGACAGGGGCGTTCCGTACTTC | CASSSDRGVPYF
TRBJ1-1 | NA | TRBV19 | NA | TGTGCCAGTAGTATCACCTCGCCAGTGAACACTGAAGCTTTCTTT | CASSITSPVNTEAFF
TRBJ1-1 | NA | TRBV7-9 | NA | TGTGCCAGCAGCTCGGACTTTGAGGCTGAAGCTTTCTTT | CASSSDFEAEAFF
TRBJ1-1 | NA | TRBV5-5 | NA | TGTGCCAGCAGCCAGGTACAGGGCCGGACTGAAGCTTTCTTT | CASSQVQGRTEAFF
TRBJ2-1 | TRBD2 | TRBV4-2 | few | TGTGCCAGCAGCCAAGATAGTAGGCTAGCGGGAGACCCTTATCAGTTCTTC | CASSQDSRLAGDPYQFF
TRBJ1-4 | TRBD1 | TRBV5-1 | NA | TGCGCCAGCAGCGTGGGACAGGGTCGTGAAAAACTGTTTTTT | CASSVGQGREKLFF
TRBJ2-2 | NA | TRBV2 | once | TGTGCCAGCAAAACGGGTCCACAGGGAGCCGGGGAGCTGTTTTTT | CASKTGPQGAGELFF
TRBJ2-7 | TRBD2 | TRBV19 | NA | TGTGCCACCAAGCGGGAGGAGGAGCAGTACTTC | CATKREEEQYF
TRBJ2-1 | NA | TRBV29-1 | NA | TGCAGCGTTCGAGTGTACAATGAGCAGTTCTTC | CSVRVYNEQFF
TRBJ2-1 | TRBD2 | TRBV19 | NA | TGTGCCAGTAGTATTGTAAGCGGGAGGGCCAGGAATGAGCAGTTCTTC | CASSIVSGRARNEQFF
TRBJ2-4 | NA | TRBV7-2 | NA | TGTGCCAGCAGCTTAGGCAGCGGGCGCCAGGGTGCCATTCAGTACTTC | CASSLGSGRQGAIQYF
TRBJ2-3 | NA | TRBV6-1 | NA | TGTGCCAGCAGTGAAACTACCGGGACACATCTTTCTTTT | CASSETTGTHLSF
TRBJ2-1 | NA | TRBV11-3 | NA | TGTGCCAGCAGCTCAGGGGCCTACAATGAGCAGTTCTTC | CASSSGAYNEQFF
TRBJ1-2 | NA | TRBV5-4 | NA | TGTGCCAGCAGCTTGGTCGGTAACTATGGCTACACCTTC | CASSLVGNYGYTF
TRBJ2-7 | TRBD2 | TRBV19 | NA | TGTGCCAGTGGGGTTGGGGCGGGAGCCAACTACGGGCAGTACTTC | CASGVGAGANYGQYF
TRBJ2-2 | TRBD1 | TRBV28 | NA | TGTGCCAGCAGTTCCTCACAGGGGTTGGACACCGGGGAGCTGTTTTTT | CASSSSQGLDTGELFF
TRBJ1-2 | NA | TRBV6-5 | NA | TGTGCCAGCAGTTACTCCCCCATGGCCCCCTATGGCTACACCTTC | CASSYSPMAPYGYTF